This T cell receptor (beta chain) emerged from a study of technical replicates of blood from a handful of donors. Germline lookup yields CDR1 SQVTM and CDR2 ANQGSEA. The CDR3 extends over 11 amino acids. The V end lost 4 bases, the J end lost 11 bases, and 12 bases lay between the germline ends. TCRdb's table, derived via immunoSEQ multiplex PCR, lists solely in-frame clones and lacks some. The sample has around 72,000 clones; about nine tenths are singletons. Input material: T cells isolated from PBMCs. The origin of this receptor is a human donor in good health. Some clones in this sample may be carry-over from other donors' samples. This rearrangement joins TRBV29-1 to TRBJ1-5, with D uncertain. In DNA, the CDR3 is TGCAGCGTTGTCTTTGGTAGTACCCAGCATTTT. The encoded protein is CSVVFGSTQHF.